The source of this TCR beta chain is a study of breast tumors, draining lymph nodes, adjacent tissues. This clonotype showed up just a few times. Its antigen is undetermined. Samples came from axillary lymph nodes draining the breast cancer. Regarding the study as a whole: The lymph node origin of tumor T cells was framed as consistent with a hypothesis, not demonstrated. Tumor TCR diversity was below lymph nodes but above nontumor tissue.

Germline V CDR1 and CDR2: SGHRS, YFSETQ. CDR3 length: 16 amino acids. V was pared by 0 bases and J by 1 base, with 11 bases between. TCRdb analysed the multiplex PCR reads with MiXCR anew, one entry per CDR3 protein. The table records roughly 220,000 distinct CDR3 sequences, less than 40% of them present only once. The chain is built from TRBV5-1 and TRBJ1-5; D uncertain. The sample comprised axillary lymph node tissue. The sequence was collected from a female donor with breast cancer. Some clones in this sample may be carry-over from other donors' samples. CDR3 sequence reads: CASSLESLGSNQPQHF. In DNA, the CDR3 is TGCGCCAGCAGCTTGGAATCTCTGGGAAGCAATCAGCCCCAGCATTTT.